The TCR beta chain under discussion was sequenced for a study of blood T cell repertoires in COVID-19. Across the whole study: The United States, Italy and Spain were the sources of the acute and convalescent COVID-19 samples.

Under the authors' procedure: Reference gene primer amplification gave estimated nucleated cell counts. TCRdb keeps only in-frame clones here, not all; method: immunoSEQ multiplex PCR. V and J calls and clone size are those listed in that table; D and trimming were worked out from the DNA. In the table there are approximately 180,000 clones, about 90% of which are singletons. The CDR3 has 14 residues. V gave up 2 bases and J gave up 4 bases, with 9 bases separating them. Germline lookup yields CDR1 SGHNT and CDR2 YENEEA. This rearrangement joins TRBV11-3 to TRBJ1-3, with D unresolved. Sequencing was done on a sample of peripheral blood. This clonotype was sampled from a man aged 55 to 70 with active or convalescent COVID-19. The CDR3 DNA reads TGTGCCAGCAGCTTATCCGGGTACGGAAACACCATATATTTT. Amino acids: CASSLSGYGNTIYF.